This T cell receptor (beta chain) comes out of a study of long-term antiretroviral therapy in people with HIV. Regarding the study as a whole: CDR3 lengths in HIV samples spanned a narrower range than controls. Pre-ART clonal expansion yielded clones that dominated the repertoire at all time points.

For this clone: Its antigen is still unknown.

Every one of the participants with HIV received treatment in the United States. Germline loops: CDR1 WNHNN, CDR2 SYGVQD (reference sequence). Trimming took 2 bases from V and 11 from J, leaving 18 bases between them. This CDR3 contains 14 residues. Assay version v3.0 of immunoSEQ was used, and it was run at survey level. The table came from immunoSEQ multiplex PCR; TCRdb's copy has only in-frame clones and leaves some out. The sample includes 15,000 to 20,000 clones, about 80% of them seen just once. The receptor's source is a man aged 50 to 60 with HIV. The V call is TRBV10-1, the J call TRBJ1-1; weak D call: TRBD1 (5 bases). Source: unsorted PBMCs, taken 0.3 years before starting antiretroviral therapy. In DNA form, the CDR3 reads TGCGCCAGCAGTGAGCCGGGGGGGTCAGCAGTGGCTTTCTTT. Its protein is CASSEPGGSAVAFF.